One T cell receptor beta chain is described in this entry. This sample is drawn from a study of blood T cell repertoires in COVID-19. TCRdb's copy holds only in-frame clones and misses some; the assay was immunoSEQ multiplex PCR. This table holds around 390,000 clones, approximately 87% found once. The CDR3 runs to 15 residues. V was clipped by 1 base and J by 5 bases, with 12 bases between them. The germline gives CDR1 LGHDT, CDR2 YNNKEL (reference sequence). This TCR was sampled from a woman between 50 and 59 years old who had recovered from COVID-19. V gene TRBV3-1 (or the pseudogene TRBV3-2) combines with J gene TRBJ2-1; unclear D gene. The sample consisted of PBMCs or T cells enriched from blood (not recorded which). This CDR3 is CASSQVLLSDNEQFF. The CDR3 coding sequence is TGTGCCAGCAGCCAAGTGTTACTAAGCGACAATGAGCAGTTCTTC.